This T cell receptor beta chain was observed in a study of tumor-infiltrating lymphocytes in primary liver carcinoma. In addition to blood RNA drawn from unsorted whole blood, germline DNA was extracted. The germline V gene has CDR1 SGHAT and CDR2 FQNNGV. This CDR3 spans 15 amino acids. V lost 1 base and J 3 bases, leaving 13 bases between the germline ends. Comment on this clonotype: No conserved phenylalanine or tryptophan ends this CDR3, so it is likely a read error.

Production of TCR beta cDNA used 400 to 600 ng total RNA together with a constant-region primer. Libraries of TCR beta came from three nested multiplex PCR rounds with slightly modified ARM-PCR. TRBV1-TRBV30 forward primers and a C-beta reverse primer were used in the first two PCR rounds, which each ran for approximately 9 cycles. TCRdb re-derived calls from the multiplex PCR reads in MiXCR, one entry per CDR3 protein. The sample has 310,000 or so distinct CDR3 sequences, 50% to 60% seen once; the top ten hold approximately 17%. The sample was peripheral blood. This TCR was sampled from a woman younger than 45 with primary liver carcinoma and hepatitis B virus infection. V and J are TRBV11-2 and TRBJ2-7; D is uncertain. CDR3 nucleotide sequence: TGTGCCAGCAGCTTAGGGGCGGTTGGTTACTACGAGCAGTACTAT. Protein sequence: CASSLGAVGYYEQYY.